This T cell receptor (beta chain) was identified in a study of shared clonotypes between healthy human individuals (TCRdb year 2020). Looking at the study overall: A few men and a couple of women, aged 18 to 49 years, made up the cohort. Leukapheresis yielded between about 0.85 and 9 billion PBMCs per donor. Blood TCR repertoires of four to six healthy adults were deeply sequenced to estimate repertoire size and the extent of clonotype sharing between individuals. For each donor, three plates each were used for CD4 naive and CD4 memory, two plates were used for CD8 naive, and one plate was used for CD8 memory. To increase sequencing depth and limit assay-specific biases, different laboratories used diverse techniques to prepare libraries and sequence TCR repertoires.

As regards this clone: Its specific antigen is unknown. Within one base of it there is no much larger clone, and no base qualities were kept.

Donors were healthy HIV-negative adults with no recently reported acute infections or vaccinations. Only Caucasian adults living in Nashville, Tennessee, USA were represented among the donors. CD4+ T cells were enriched through magnetic negative selection, after which naive cells were positively selected on CD45RA and the remaining negative fraction served as the memory subset. Blood was obtained by leukapheresis, after which PBMCs were separated by Ficoll-Histopaque density gradient centrifugation and cryopreserved in liquid nitrogen vapor phase. Analytical flow cytometry was used to check the purity and quantity of every magnetically sorted T cell population. Genomic DNA was isolated from each sorted fraction and quantified by UV absorbance on a Nanodrop 2000c. The junction shows trimming of 4 bases on V and 1 base on J, plus 10 bases between the germline ends. The CDR3 runs 13 amino acids, cysteine and phenylalanine included. Only the CDR3 DNA is retained, 39 bases long and in frame from the first base. CDR1 and CDR2 are read off the germline V gene as SQVTM and ANQGSEA.

Overall study results and their limits: When a few donors were compared, the shared fraction of clonotypes was about 5.5% for naive CD4, roughly 3.3% for naive CD8, roughly 2.5% for memory CD4, and 0.35% to 0.4% for memory CD8. Sampling was limited to blood, and TCR repertoires in tissue likely differ from TCR repertoires in blood. Compared with non-shared clonotypes, clonotypes shared by all four sorted-subset donors had higher generation probabilities. Estimated clonotype richness was generally larger for naive than for memory subsets. Because the study included a small number of donors, the genetic and exposure-history diversity represented was limited. Incomplete sequencing was indicated by rarefaction of sorted-subset datasets, despite the large sequencing depth. Based on pairwise subsampling, the degree of clonotype sharing among donors was expected to be affected by sequencing depth.

TCR CDR3 regions were amplified from genomic DNA by multiplex PCR using the deep immunoSEQ assay. Extracted genomic DNA from each cell subset was distributed evenly across all wells of several immunoSEQ 96-well plates, and each plate was treated as a replicate. Each replicate PCR for sorted subsets received about 210 ng genomic DNA, equal to roughly 33,000 T cell genomes. The purified libraries were quantified using a Qubit 3.0 fluorometer, sized with a Bioanalyzer 2100, and then quantified again using the KAPA Library Quantification kit. Each immunoSEQ 96-well plate was sequenced on its own single-read 150-cycle Illumina NextSeq 550 flow cell. The source study handled its data this way. Because the immunoSEQ output held only junctional sequences and lacked quality scores, the filtering could not match the filtering applied to full-length reads. To assign V/J genes and CDR3, sequences were annotated against IMGT germline references using PyIR, a Python wrapper for IgBLAST v1.9. Any read was removed if the V/J assignment was weak (E-value above 1e-6), the CDR3 was missing, or the read contained stop codons, out-of-frame junctions, or ambiguous translated residues. V3J clonotypes were defined as sequences sharing an identical inferred V gene, J gene, and CDR3 amino acid sequence. Percentage overlap between repertoires was calculated by dividing the number of shared unique clonotypes by the size of the smaller repertoire. RTK rarefaction, the Chao1 estimator, and Recon v2.1 estimates of unobserved clonotypes were used to assess repertoire richness. OLGA was used to compute generation probabilities for all TCRbeta clonotypes that the gDNA method yielded from a few donors. What TCRdb holds here is the immuneACCESS table cut down to in-frame rearrangements. Part of the clones is not present; checked against another copy, under half of the missing clones reflect an unresolved V gene, and the others are unexplained. V, J and clone size are those of that table, while D and trimming were read from the DNA. In this sample the table shows around 2.5 million clones, 93% of which occur a single time. The ten biggest clones cover 0.36% of the sample.

Sequenced: naive CD4+ T cells from PBMCs. The sample's cell subset or site, from its label and the paper: CD45RA+ positively selected. The rearranged chain carries TRBV29-1 and TRBJ2-5; no D segment can be confidently identified. The sequence derives from a man aged 18 to 35 in good health. Some clones in this sample may be carry-over from other donors' samples. The DNA is TGCAGCGTTGGATCGAACAGCCAAGAGACCCAGTACTTC. Its translation reads: CSVGSNSQETQYF. Full variable domain (CDR3 extended with the reference TRBV29-1 and TRBJ2-5 proteins): SAVISQKPSRDICQRGTSLTIQCQVDSQVTMMFWYRQQPGQSLTLIATANQGSEATYESGFVIDKFPISRPNLTFSTLTVSNMSPEDSSIYLCSVGSNSQETQYFGPGTRLLVL.